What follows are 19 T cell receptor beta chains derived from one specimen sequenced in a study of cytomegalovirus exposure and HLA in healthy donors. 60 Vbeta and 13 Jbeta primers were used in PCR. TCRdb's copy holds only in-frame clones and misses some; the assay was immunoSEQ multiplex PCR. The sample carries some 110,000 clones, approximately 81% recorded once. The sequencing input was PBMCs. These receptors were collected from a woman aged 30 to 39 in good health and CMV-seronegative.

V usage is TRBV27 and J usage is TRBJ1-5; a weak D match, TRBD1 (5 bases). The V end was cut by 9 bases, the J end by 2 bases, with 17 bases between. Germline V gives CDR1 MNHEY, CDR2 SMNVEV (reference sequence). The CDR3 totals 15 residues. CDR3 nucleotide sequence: TGTGCCAGTACTAAAACCGGGGGAGGCAATCAGCCCCAGCATTTT. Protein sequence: CASTKTGGGNQPQHF.

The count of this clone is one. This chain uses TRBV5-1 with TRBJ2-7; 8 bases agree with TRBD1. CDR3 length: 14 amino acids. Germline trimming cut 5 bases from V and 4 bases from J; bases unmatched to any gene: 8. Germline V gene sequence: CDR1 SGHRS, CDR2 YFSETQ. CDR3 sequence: CASRQAGGLYEQYF. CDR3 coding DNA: TGCGCCAGCAGACAGGCAGGGGGCTTATACGAGCAGTACTTC.

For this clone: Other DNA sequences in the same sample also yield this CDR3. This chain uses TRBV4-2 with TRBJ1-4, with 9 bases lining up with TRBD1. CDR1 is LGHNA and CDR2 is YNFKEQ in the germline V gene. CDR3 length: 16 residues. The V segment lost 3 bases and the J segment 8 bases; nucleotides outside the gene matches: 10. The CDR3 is CASSQDPHGQGEKLFF. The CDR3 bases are TGTGCCAGCAGCCAGGACCCCCATGGACAGGGGGAAAAACTGTTTTTT.

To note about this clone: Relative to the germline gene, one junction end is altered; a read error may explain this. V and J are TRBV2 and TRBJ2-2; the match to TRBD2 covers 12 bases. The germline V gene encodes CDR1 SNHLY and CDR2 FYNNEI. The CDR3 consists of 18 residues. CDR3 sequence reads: CASSETLRGLAGPGELFF. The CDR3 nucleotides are TGTGCCAGCAGTGAAACCCTGCGGGGACTAGCGGGCCCCGGGGAACTGTTTTTT.

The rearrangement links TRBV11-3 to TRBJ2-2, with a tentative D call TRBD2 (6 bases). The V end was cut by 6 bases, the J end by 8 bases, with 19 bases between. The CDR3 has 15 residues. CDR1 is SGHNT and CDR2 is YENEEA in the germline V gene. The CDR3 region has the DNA TGTGCCAGCAGTTGGGACTCCGAAAGGTCTGGGGAGCTGTTTTTT. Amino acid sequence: CASSWDSERSGELFF. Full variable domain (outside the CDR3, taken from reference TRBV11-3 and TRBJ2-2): EAGVVQSPRYKIIEKKQPVAFWCNPISGHNTLYWYLQNLGQGPELLIRYENEEAVDDSQLPKDRFSAERLKGVDSTLKIQPAELGDSAVYLCASSWDSERSGELFFGEGSRLTVL.

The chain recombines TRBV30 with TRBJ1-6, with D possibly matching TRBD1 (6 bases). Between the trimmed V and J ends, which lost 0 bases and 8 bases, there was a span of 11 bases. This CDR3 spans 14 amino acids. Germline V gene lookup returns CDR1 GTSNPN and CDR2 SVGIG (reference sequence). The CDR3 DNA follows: TGTGCCTGGAGTGTCGGGACACTGGATTCACCCCTCCACTTT. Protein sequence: CAWSVGTLDSPLHF.

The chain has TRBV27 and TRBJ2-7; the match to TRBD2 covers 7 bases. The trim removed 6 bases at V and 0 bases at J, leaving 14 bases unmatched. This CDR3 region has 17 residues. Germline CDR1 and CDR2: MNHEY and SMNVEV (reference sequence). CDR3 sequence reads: CASSITARGGPSYEQYF. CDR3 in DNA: TGTGCCAGCAGCATCACCGCGAGGGGAGGGCCCTCCTACGAGCAGTACTTC.

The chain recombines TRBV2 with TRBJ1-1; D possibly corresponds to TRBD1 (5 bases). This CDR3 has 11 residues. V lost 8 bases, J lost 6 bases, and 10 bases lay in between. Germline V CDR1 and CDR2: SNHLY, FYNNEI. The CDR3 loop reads CASRGVAEAFF. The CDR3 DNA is TGTGCCAGCCGGGGGGTCGCTGAAGCTTTCTTT.

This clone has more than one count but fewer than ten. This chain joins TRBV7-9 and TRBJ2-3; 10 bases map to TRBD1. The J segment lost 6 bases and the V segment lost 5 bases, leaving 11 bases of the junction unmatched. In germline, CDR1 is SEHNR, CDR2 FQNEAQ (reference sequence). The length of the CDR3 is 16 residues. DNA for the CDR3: TGTGCCAGCAGCGTGACAGGGGGCACGTTTCGGGATACGCAGTATTTT. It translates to CASSVTGGTFRDTQYF.

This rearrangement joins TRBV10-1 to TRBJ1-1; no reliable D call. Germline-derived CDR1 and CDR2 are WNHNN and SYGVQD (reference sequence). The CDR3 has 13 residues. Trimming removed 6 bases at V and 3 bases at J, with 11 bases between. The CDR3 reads CASRTNSDTEAFF. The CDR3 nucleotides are TGCGCCAGCAGAACCAATTCGGACACTGAAGCTTTCTTT.

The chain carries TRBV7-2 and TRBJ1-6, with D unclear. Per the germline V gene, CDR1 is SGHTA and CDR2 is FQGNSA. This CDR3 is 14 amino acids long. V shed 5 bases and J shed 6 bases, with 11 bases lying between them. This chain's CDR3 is CASSEGLPNSPLHF. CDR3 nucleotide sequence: TGTGCCAGCAGCGAGGGATTACCTAATTCACCCCTCCACTTT.

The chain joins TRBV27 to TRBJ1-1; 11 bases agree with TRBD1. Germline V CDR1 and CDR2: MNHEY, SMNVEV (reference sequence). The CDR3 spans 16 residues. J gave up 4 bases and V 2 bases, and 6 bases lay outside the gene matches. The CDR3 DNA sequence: TGTGCCAGCAGTTTAATGGGGACAGGGGGGGTCACTGAAGCTTTCTTT. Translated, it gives CASSLMGTGGVTEAFF.

CDR3 DNA: TGCGCCAGCAGCGACACGATCGTAACCGGGGAGCTGTTTTTT. This sequence encodes CASSDTIVTGELFF. The chain uses TRBV5-1 and TRBJ2-2; D remains ambiguous. The ends were cut back, 4 bases at V and 5 bases at J, with 12 bases in the middle. The germline gives CDR1 SGHRS, CDR2 YFSETQ. The CDR3 contains 14 residues.

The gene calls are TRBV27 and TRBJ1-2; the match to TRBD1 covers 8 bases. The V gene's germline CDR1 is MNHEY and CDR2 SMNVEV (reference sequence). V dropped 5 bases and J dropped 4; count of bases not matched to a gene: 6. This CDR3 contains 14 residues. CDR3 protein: CASSIDRGFYGYTF. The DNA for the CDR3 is TGTGCCAGCAGTATCGACAGGGGCTTCTATGGCTACACCTTC.

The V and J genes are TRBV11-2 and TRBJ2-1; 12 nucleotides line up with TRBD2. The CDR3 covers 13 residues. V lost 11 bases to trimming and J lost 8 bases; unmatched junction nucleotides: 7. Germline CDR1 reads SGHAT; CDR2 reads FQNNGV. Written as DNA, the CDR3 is TGTGCCTCTCGGACTAGCGGGATTGATGAGCAGTTCTTC. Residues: CASRTSGIDEQFF.

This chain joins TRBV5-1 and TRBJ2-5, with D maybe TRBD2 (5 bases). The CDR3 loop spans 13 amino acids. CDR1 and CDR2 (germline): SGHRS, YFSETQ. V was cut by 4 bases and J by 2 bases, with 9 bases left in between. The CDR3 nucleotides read TGCGCCAGCAGCCACCGGGGTCAAGAGACCCAGTACTTC. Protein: CASSHRGQETQYF.

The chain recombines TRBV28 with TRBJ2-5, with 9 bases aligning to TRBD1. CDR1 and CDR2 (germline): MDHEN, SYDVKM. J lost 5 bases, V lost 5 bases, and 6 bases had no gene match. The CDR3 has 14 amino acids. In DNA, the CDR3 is TGTGCCAGCAGTCACAGGGGGCGCGGGGAGACCCAGTACTTC. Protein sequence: CASSHRGRGETQYF.

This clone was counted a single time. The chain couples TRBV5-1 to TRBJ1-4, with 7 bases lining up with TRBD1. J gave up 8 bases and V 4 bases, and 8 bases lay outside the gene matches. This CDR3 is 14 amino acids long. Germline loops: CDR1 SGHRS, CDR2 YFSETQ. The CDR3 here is CASSLQGGREKLFF. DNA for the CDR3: TGCGCCAGCAGCCTGCAGGGGGGACGAGAAAAACTGTTTTTT. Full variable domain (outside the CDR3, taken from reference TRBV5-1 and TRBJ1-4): KAGVTQTPRYLIKTRGQQVTLSCSPISGHRSVSWYQQTPGQGLQFLFEYFSETQRNKGNFPGRFSGRQFSNSRSEMNVSTLELGDSALYLCASSLQGGREKLFFGSGTQLSVL.

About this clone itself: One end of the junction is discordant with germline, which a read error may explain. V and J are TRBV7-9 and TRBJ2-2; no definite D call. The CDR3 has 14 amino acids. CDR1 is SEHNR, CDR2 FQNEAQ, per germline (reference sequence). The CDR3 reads CSSSGDPYTGELFF. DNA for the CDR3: TGTTCCAGCAGTGGAGACCCTTACACCGGGGAGCTGTTTTTT.